Listed here is a single T cell receptor (beta chain). TCR beta VDJ and CDR3 profiling used genomic DNA as template. TCRdb used MiXCR to reprocess the reads, holding one entry per CDR3 protein. Altogether about 170,000 distinct CDR3 sequences are present, 55% to 75% being singletons, with the ten largest covering over 40%. The sample is drawn from a study of CD8+CD57+ T cells in acquired aplastic anemia. The specimen sequenced was sorted CD4+, CD8+, or CD8+CD57+ T cells (not recorded which) from PBMCs. The TCR was taken from a human donor in good health.

The CDR3 here is CASSLARRYEQYF. The DNA of the CDR3 is TGCGCCAGCAGCTTGGCCAGGCGATACGAGCAGTACTTC. The chain joins TRBV5-1 to TRBJ2-7; the D is unclear. V lost 0 bases, J lost 4 bases, and 8 bases lay in between. The CDR3 sequence is 13 residues long. Germline V CDR1 and CDR2: SGHRS, YFSETQ.